This TCR beta chain was identified during a study of cytomegalovirus exposure and HLA in healthy donors. Study-level findings and limits: The study flagged roughly 160 TCR beta chains as cytomegalovirus-associated.

This clone was seen just once. No antigen is known for it. Primers included in the PCR were 60 Vbeta and 13 Jbeta primers. Repertoires were generated with immunoSEQ multiplex PCR, while TCRdb's copy carries only in-frame clones and drops some. Among around 200,000 clones, 70% to 85% were seen once, and the ten largest hold around 1.7%. This CDR3 spans 14 amino acids. Germline V gene lookup returns CDR1 SEHNR and CDR2 FQNEAQ (reference sequence). Trimming pared 2 bases from V and 0 bases from J, leaving 6 bases between. The gene calls are TRBV7-9 and TRBJ2-3; D possibly corresponds to TRBD2 (5 bases). The clonotype originates from a man aged 45-65 years in good health and CMV-seronegative. Material for sequencing was PBMCs. This CDR3 reads CASSLSGSTDTQYF. CDR3 nucleotides: TGTGCCAGCAGCTTATCGGGAAGCACAGATACGCAGTATTTT.